The 7 T cell receptor beta chains reported below all come from one sample, sequenced in a study of T cell responses to AZD1222 COVID-19 vaccine. Profiling relied on immunoSEQ multiplex PCR, and the TCRdb table lists in-frame clones only, not all of them. Of some 180,000 clones listed, 94% are singletons. The source was peripheral blood, collected 28 days after the second AZD1222 dose. The receptors were sampled from an adult who received the AZD1222 COVID-19 vaccine.

The V gene is TRBV28, the J gene TRBJ1-3; tentatively, D is TRBD1 (6 bases). The germline V and J ends were trimmed by 5 bases and 4 bases, with 24 bases remaining between them. Germline V lookup: CDR1 MDHEN, CDR2 SYDVKM. This CDR3 region has 18 residues. This CDR3 is CASSGPGVGQKMGNTIYF. For the CDR3, the DNA is TGTGCCAGCAGTGGTCCCGGGGTCGGACAGAAAATGGGAAACACCATATATTTT.

CDR3 sequence reads: CASSPPESVDWTDTQYF. The CDR3 nucleotides are TGTGCCAGCTCACCACCGGAGAGTGTCGACTGGACAGATACGCAGTATTTT. The chain joins TRBV18 to TRBJ2-3; D is unresolved. The V gene's germline CDR1 is KGHSH and CDR2 LQKENI. V was shortened by 0 bases and J by 3 bases, with 16 bases between the two germline ends. This CDR3 has 17 amino acids.

This clone was seen more than once but under ten times. The chain combines TRBV6-2 or TRBV6-3 with TRBJ2-7; a weak D match, TRBD1 (5 bases). V was shortened by 2 bases and J by 6 bases, with 23 bases between the two germline ends. CDR1 and CDR2 (germline): MNHEY, SVGEGT. The CDR3 sequence is 17 residues long. The CDR3 DNA follows: TGTGCCAGCAGTTACACCCGACAGATAGTAGTCCGAGTCGAGCAGTACTTC. Its protein is CASSYTRQIVVRVEQYF.

The CDR3 bases are TGTGCCAGCAAGGTGGTTGGGAACTATGGCTACACCTTC. Translated: CASKVVGNYGYTF. V and J are TRBV6-5 and TRBJ1-2, with unresolved D. CDR3 size: 13 residues. Trimming removed 7 bases at V and 2 bases at J, with 11 bases between. The V gene's germline CDR1 is MNHEY and CDR2 SVGAGI.

The chain links TRBV20-1 to TRBJ2-7, with a tentative D call TRBD2 (6 bases). The V gene lost 5 bases and the J gene lost 5 bases, with 10 bases spanning the gap. Germline V gene data show CDR1 as DFQATT and CDR2 as SNEGSKA (reference sequence). The CDR3 extends over 11 amino acids. CDR3 loop: CSARSGDEQYF. The CDR3 nucleotides are TGCAGTGCTCGATCGGGGGACGAGCAGTACTTC.

Worth noting for this clone: The junction and the germline gene differ at one end; a read error may be behind it. The chain has TRBV12-3 or TRBV12-4 and TRBJ1-6; D remains ambiguous. The CDR3 is made up of 12 amino acids. This CDR3 reads CASSSNNSPPHF. Here the CDR3 DNA reads TGTGCCAGCAGTTCTAATAATTCACCCCCCCACTTT.

The chain combines TRBV5-4 with TRBJ2-5; 8 bases match TRBD2. V shed 1 base, J shed 4 bases, and the junction held 3 bases outside the gene matches. This CDR3 spans 14 amino acids. CDR1 SGHNT and CDR2 YYREEE come from the germline V gene (reference sequence). CDR3 coding DNA: TGTGCCAGCAGCTTGAGGCTAGCGGGAGAGACCCAGTACTTC. This translates into CASSLRLAGETQYF.